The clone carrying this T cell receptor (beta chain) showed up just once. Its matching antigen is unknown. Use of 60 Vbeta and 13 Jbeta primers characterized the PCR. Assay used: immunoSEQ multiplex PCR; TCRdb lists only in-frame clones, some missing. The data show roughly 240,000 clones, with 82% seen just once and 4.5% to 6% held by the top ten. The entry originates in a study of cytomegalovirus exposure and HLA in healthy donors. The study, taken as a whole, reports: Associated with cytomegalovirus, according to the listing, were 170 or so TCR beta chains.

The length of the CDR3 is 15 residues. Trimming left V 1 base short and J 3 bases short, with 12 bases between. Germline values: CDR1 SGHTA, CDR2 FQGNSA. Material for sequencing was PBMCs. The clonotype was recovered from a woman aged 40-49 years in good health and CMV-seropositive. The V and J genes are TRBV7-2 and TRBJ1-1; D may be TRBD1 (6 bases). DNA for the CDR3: TGTGCCAGCAGCTTAGTCCCGGGGGGGCACACTGAAGCTTTCTTT. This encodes CASSLVPGGHTEAFF.